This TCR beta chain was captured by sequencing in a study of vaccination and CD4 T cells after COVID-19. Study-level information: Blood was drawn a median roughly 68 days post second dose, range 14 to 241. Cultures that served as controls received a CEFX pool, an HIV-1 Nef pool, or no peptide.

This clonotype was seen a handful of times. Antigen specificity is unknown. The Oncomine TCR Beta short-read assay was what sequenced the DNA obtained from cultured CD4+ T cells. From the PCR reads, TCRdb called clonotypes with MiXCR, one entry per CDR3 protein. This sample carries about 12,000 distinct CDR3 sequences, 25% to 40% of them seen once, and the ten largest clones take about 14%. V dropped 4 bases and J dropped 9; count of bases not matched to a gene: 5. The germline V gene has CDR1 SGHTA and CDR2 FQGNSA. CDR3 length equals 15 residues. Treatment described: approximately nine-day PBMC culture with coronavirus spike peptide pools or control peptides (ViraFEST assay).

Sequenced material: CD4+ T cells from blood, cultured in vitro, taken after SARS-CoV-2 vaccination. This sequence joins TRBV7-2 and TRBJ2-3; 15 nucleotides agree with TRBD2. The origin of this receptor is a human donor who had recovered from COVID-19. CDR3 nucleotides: TGTGCCAGCAGCTCCGGACTAGCGGGAGGGAACACGCAGTATTTT. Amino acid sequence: CASSSGLAGGNTQYF.